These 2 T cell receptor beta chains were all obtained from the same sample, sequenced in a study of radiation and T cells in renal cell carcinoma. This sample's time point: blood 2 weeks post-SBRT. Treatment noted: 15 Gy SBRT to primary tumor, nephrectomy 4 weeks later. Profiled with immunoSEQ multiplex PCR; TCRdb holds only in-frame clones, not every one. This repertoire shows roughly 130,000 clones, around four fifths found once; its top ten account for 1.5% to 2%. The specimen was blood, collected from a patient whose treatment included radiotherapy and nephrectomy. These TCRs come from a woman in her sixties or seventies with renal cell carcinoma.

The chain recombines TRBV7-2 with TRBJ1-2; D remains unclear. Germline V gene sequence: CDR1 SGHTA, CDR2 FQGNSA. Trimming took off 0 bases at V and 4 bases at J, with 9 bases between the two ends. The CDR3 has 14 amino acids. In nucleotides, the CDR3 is TGTGCCAGCAGCTTAGCACCGACGGCCTATGGCTACACCTTC. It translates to CASSLAPTAYGYTF.

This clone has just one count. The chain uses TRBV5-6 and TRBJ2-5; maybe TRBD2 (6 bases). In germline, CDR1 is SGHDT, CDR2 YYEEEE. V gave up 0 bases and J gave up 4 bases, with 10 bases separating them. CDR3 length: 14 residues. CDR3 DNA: TGTGCCAGCAGCTTGGTCTCGGGGGTAGAGACCCAGTACTTC. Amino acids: CASSLVSGVETQYF.